This record covers a single T cell receptor beta chain. This entry comes from a study of blood T cell repertoires in COVID-19. Study-wide background: Sites across the United States, Italy and Spain contributed samples from acute and convalescent COVID-19. In each case, the material was cDNA or gDNA derived from T cells, B-cell-depleted T cells, or PBMCs.

The J segment lost 6 bases and the V segment lost 5 bases, leaving 9 bases of the junction unmatched. Germline values: CDR1 MNHEY, CDR2 SVGEGT. This CDR3 is 16 amino acids long. Enrolled during active infection, Seattle patients were then followed longitudinally. In the authors' methods: Reference gene primer amplification in the assay estimated nucleated cell counts. Generated by immunoSEQ multiplex PCR, the TCRdb table keeps only in-frame clones and is missing some. V, J and clone size were drawn from that table, and D and trimming were deduced from the DNA. The sample contains 400,000 or so clones, 75% to 90% of which appear only once.

Sequencing used peripheral blood. This chain uses TRBV6-2 or TRBV6-3 with TRBJ1-6; TRBD1 agrees at 8 bases. The clonotype originates from a woman in her 40s with COVID-19, enrolled during active disease. CDR3 DNA sequence: TGTGCCAGCAGTACGGCCAGGGGGCGATTTAATTCACCCCTCCACTTT. Translated: CASSTARGRFNSPLHF.